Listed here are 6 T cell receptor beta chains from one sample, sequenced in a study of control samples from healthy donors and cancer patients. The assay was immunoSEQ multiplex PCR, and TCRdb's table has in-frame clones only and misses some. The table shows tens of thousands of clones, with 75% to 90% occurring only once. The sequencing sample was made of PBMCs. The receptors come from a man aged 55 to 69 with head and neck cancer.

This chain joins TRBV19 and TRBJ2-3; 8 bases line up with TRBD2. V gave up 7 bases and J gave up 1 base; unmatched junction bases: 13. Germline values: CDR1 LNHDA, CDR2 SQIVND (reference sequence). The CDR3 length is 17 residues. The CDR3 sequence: CASNQRAGGVRTDTQYF. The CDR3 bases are TGTGCCAGTAATCAAAGGGCCGGGGGGGTCCGCACAGATACGCAGTATTTT.

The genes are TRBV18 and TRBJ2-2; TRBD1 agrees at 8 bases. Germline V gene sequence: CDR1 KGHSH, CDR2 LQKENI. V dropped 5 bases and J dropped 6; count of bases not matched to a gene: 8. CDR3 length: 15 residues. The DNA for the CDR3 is TGTGCCAGCTCAGCTCAGGGGGCCCAGGCCGGGGAGCTGTTTTTT. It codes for CASSAQGAQAGELFF.

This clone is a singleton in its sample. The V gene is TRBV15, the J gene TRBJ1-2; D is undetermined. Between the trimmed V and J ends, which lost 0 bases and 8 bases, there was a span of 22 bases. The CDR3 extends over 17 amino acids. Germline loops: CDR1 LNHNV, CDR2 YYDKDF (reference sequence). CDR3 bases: TGTGCCACCAGCAGAGATCAGTCGGTAACGGAGGATGGGGGCTACACCTTC. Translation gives CATSRDQSVTEDGGYTF.

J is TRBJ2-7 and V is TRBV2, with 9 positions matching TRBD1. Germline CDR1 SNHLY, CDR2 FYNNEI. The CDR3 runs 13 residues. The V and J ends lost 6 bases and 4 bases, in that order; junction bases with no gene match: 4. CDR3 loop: CASSGTGIYEQYF. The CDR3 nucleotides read TGTGCCAGCAGCGGGACAGGGATTTACGAGCAGTACTTC.

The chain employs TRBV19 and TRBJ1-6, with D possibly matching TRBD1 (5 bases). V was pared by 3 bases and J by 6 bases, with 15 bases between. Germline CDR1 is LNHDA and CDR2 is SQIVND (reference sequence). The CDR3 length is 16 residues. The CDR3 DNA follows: TGTGCCAGTAGTATGGGGGTAGGACAAATTAATTCACCCCTCCACTTT. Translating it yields CASSMGVGQINSPLHF.

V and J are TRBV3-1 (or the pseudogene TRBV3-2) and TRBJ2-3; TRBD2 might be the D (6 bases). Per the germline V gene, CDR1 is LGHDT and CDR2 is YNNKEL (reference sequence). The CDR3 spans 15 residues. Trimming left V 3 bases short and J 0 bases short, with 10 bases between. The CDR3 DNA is TGTGCCAGCAGCCAGCGGGACTTTAGCACAGATACGCAGTATTTT. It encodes CASSQRDFSTDTQYF.